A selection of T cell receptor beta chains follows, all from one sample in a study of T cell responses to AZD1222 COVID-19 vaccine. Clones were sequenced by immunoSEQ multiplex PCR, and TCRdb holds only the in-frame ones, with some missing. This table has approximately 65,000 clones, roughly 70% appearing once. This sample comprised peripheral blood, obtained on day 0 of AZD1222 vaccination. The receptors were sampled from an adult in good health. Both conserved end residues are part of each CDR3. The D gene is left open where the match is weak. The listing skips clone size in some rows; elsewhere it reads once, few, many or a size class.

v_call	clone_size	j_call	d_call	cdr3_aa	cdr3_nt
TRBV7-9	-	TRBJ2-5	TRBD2	CASSHGTSSQETQYF	TGTGCCAGCAGCCACGGGACTAGCTCCCAAGAGACCCAGTACTTC
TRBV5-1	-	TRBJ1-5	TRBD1	CASSLAGQNQPQHF	TGCGCCAGCAGCTTGGCGGGACAGAATCAGCCCCAGCATTTT
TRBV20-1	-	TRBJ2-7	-	CSAAAGYEQYF	TGCAGTGCCGCGGCCGGGTACGAGCAGTACTTC
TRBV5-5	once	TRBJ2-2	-	CASTLAPGTFANTGELFF	TGTGCCAGCACCCTAGCCCCCGGGACATTCGCGAACACCGGGGAGCTGTTTTTT
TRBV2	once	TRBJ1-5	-	CASSGGGRTYSNQPQHF	TGTGCCAGCAGTGGGGGGGGACGGACCTATAGCAATCAGCCCCAGCATTTT
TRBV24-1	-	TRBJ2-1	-	CATSDSTGSYNEQFF	TGTGCCACCAGTGATTCGACAGGATCCTACAATGAGCAGTTCTTC
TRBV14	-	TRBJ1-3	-	CASSQVRRATIYF	TGTGCCAGCAGCCAAGTCCGGCGTGCCACCATATATTTT
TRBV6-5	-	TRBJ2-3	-	CASSYGAIETADTQYF	TGTGCCAGCAGTTATGGGGCTATCGAGACGGCAGATACGCAGTATTTT
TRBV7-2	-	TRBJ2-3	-	CASSLDLTDTQYF	TGTGCCAGCAGCTTAGACCTCACAGATACGCAGTATTTT
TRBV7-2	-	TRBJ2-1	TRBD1	CASSLARTGLIYNEQFF	TGTGCCAGCAGCTTAGCGCGGACAGGGCTAATCTACAATGAGCAGTTCTTC
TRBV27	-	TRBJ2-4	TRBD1	CASSAFTRGLAKNIQYF	TGTGCCAGCAGTGCATTCACGAGGGGGCTAGCCAAAAACATTCAGTACTTC
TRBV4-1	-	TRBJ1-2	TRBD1	CASSLGTGTSSGYTF	TGCGCCAGCAGCCTTGGGACAGGGACTTCGAGTGGCTACACCTTC
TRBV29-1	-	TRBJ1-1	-	CSVGDSNTEAFF	TGCAGCGTGGGGGACTCCAACACTGAAGCTTTCTTT
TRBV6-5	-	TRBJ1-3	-	CASSVDKLSGNTIYF	TGTGCCAGCAGCGTTGATAAACTCTCTGGAAACACCATATATTTT
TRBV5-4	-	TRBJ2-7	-	CASSLMQGLYEQYF	TGTGCCAGCAGCTTGATGCAGGGTTTATACGAGCAGTACTTC
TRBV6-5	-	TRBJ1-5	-	CASSRSSGNNQPQHF	TGTGCCAGCAGTAGGAGTTCAGGGAACAATCAGCCCCAGCATTTT
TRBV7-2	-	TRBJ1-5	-	CASSSTGYGLEPQHF	TGTGCCAGCAGCTCGACAGGATACGGACTCGAGCCCCAGCATTTT